This passage covers 22 T cell receptor beta chains from one sample sequenced in a study of technical replicates of blood from several donors. Here immunoSEQ multiplex PCR was the method, and the copy in TCRdb shows in-frame clones only, minus some. The sample carries about 88,000 clones, 94% recorded once. The sample taken for sequencing was T cells isolated from PBMCs. Receptors originate from a human donor in good health.

This chain connects TRBV11-2 to TRBJ1-2; D not resolved. The V gene's germline CDR1 is SGHAT and CDR2 FQNNGV. V lost 3 bases to trimming and J lost 5 bases, with 13 bases between them. The CDR3 totals 14 residues. CDR3: CASSLSGRPYGYTF. CDR3 sequence (DNA): TGTGCCAGCAGCTTGAGTGGGAGACCGTATGGCTACACCTTC. The variable domain in full, completed from reference TRBV11-2 and TRBJ1-2, reads EAGVAQSPRYKIIEKRQSVAFWCNPISGHATLYWYQQILGQGPKLLIQFQNNGVVDDSQLPKDRFSAERLKGVDSTLKIQPAKLEDSAVYLCASSLSGRPYGYTFGSGTRLTVV.

V is TRBV7-9 and J is TRBJ1-2; D unclear. The CDR3 has 12 amino acids. Germline V gene data show CDR1 as SEHNR and CDR2 as FQNEAQ (reference sequence). V lost 6 bases, J lost 7 bases, and 12 bases lay in between. The CDR3 coding sequence is TGTGCCAGCAGGTTTTCCGGGTCTGGCTACACCTTC. Protein product: CASRFSGSGYTF.

In its sample, this clone was seen once. This rearrangement joins TRBV6-1 to TRBJ2-1; TRBD1 is a possible D gene (5 bases). Trimming pared 5 bases from V and 9 bases from J, leaving 17 bases between. Germline CDR1 and CDR2: MNHNS and SASEGT. The CDR3 is 14 amino acids. In DNA form, the CDR3 reads TGTGCCAGCAGTAGGGGTTCGGTATTGGGTGAGCAGTTCTTC. Encoded protein: CASSRGSVLGEQFF.

This chain links TRBV6-4 with TRBJ2-3; the match to TRBD2 covers 8 bases. CDR1 is MRHNA and CDR2 is SNTAGT in the germline V gene. The CDR3 sequence is 18 residues long. With 6 bases clipped from V and 5 bases from J, the junction kept 19 bases outside the gene matches. The CDR3 sequence: CASRRSNRGGRGEDTQYF. In DNA form, the CDR3 reads TGTGCCAGCAGGCGATCAAACCGGGGGGGGCGAGGTGAAGATACGCAGTATTTT.

CDR3 amino acids: CAWRAAGNTIYF. The CDR3 DNA sequence: TGTGCCTGGAGGGCAGCTGGAAACACCATATATTTT. This chain uses TRBV30 with TRBJ1-3; D is unresolved. V was shortened by 3 bases and J by 2 bases, with 5 bases between the two germline ends. The CDR3 contains 12 residues. Germline V gene sequence: CDR1 GTSNPN, CDR2 SVGIG (reference sequence).

The chain combines TRBV5-1 with TRBJ2-1; no clear D gene. The CDR3 is 13 residues long. From germline, CDR1 is SGHRS and CDR2 YFSETQ. V lost 0 bases and J 7 bases, leaving 8 bases between the germline ends. As DNA, the CDR3 is TGCGCCAGCAGCTTGGAACTAATAAATGAGCAGTTCTTC. Protein product: CASSLELINEQFF.

The sample holds one count of this clone. The V call is TRBV7-9, the J call TRBJ1-6; D might be TRBD1 (6 bases). The CDR3 runs to 14 residues. V was shortened by 3 bases and J by 11 bases, with 14 bases between the two germline ends. Germline loops: CDR1 SEHNR, CDR2 FQNEAQ (reference sequence). Written as DNA, the CDR3 is TGTGCCAGCAGCTTGGAGATCAGGGGAACACCCCTCCACTTT. Its translation: CASSLEIRGTPLHF.

This clone has only one observation. This rearrangement joins TRBV15 to TRBJ2-5, with D unclear. The ends were cut back, 5 bases at V and 2 bases at J, with 3 bases in the middle. Germline V gene lookup returns CDR1 LNHNV and CDR2 YYDKDF (reference sequence). This CDR3 spans 11 amino acids. In nucleotides, the CDR3 is TGTGCCACCAGCCGGCAAGAGACCCAGTACTTC. This codes for CATSRQETQYF.

The V and J genes are TRBV5-1 and TRBJ2-1, with D perhaps TRBD2 (6 bases). CDR1 is SGHRS and CDR2 is YFSETQ in the germline V gene. V was cut by 3 bases and J by 0 bases, with 7 bases left in between. The CDR3 has 14 amino acids. The CDR3 sequence is CASSSGLSYNEQFF. As DNA, the CDR3 is TGCGCCAGCAGCTCGGGACTCTCCTACAATGAGCAGTTCTTC.

The chain couples TRBV5-1 to TRBJ1-2; D remains unclear. V was trimmed by 0 bases and J by 7 bases, leaving 13 bases between them. Germline V lookup: CDR1 SGHRS, CDR2 YFSETQ. The CDR3 length is 14 residues. The CDR3 DNA sequence: TGCGCCAGCAGCTTGGCCGAGGGTAGTGGTGGCTACACCTTC. This translates into CASSLAEGSGGYTF.

The sample holds one count of this clone. The chain joins TRBV2 to TRBJ2-3, with TRBD1 matching over 8 bases. The CDR3 loop spans 15 amino acids. Germline CDR1 is SNHLY and CDR2 is FYNNEI. The V segment lost 6 bases and the J segment 1 base; nucleotides outside the gene matches: 6. The CDR3 DNA is TGTGCCAGCAGGAGGGAACAGGGGGGCACAGATACGCAGTATTTT. Residues: CASRREQGGTDTQYF.

The rearrangement uses TRBV6-1 and TRBJ1-6, with 8 positions matching TRBD1. The CDR3 is made up of 15 amino acids. V shed 5 bases, J shed 9 bases, and the junction held 9 bases outside the gene matches. Germline V CDR1 and CDR2: MNHNS, SASEGT. CDR3 amino acids: CASSTDRVGFSPLHF. CDR3 in DNA: TGTGCCAGCAGTACGGACAGGGTCGGTTTTTCACCCCTCCACTTT.

The rearrangement joins TRBV18 to TRBJ1-2, with 10 bases fitting TRBD1. This CDR3 region has 15 residues. V was clipped by 6 bases and J by 7 bases; unmatched bases: 11. In germline, CDR1 is KGHSH, CDR2 LQKENI. This chain's CDR3 is CASSQTGGDTAGYTF. The CDR3 DNA reads as TGTGCCAGCTCGCAGACAGGGGGCGACACGGCTGGCTACACCTTC.

The V call is TRBV7-7, the J call TRBJ2-3, with 13 positions matching TRBD2. CDR1 is SSHAT and CDR2 is FNYEAQ in the germline V gene (reference sequence). J lost 5 bases, V lost 1 base, and 9 bases had no gene match. The CDR3 contains 18 residues. The CDR3 sequence is CASSLGTGLAGAGDTQYF. CDR3 DNA sequence: TGTGCCAGCAGCTTAGGCACTGGACTAGCGGGAGCTGGAGATACGCAGTATTTT.

The rearrangement joins TRBV27 to TRBJ1-3, with TRBD1 matching over 10 bases. The CDR3 is made up of 14 amino acids. After removal of 3 bases from V and 4 bases from J, the junction contained 0 bases not matched to a gene. Germline lookup yields CDR1 MNHEY and CDR2 SMNVEV (reference sequence). The DNA for the CDR3 is TGTGCCAGCAGTTTGGGACAGGGGGGAAACACCATATATTTT. Translation gives CASSLGQGGNTIYF.

The rearrangement joins TRBV5-1 to TRBJ2-7; the match to TRBD1 covers 8 bases. The trim removed 4 bases at V and 2 bases at J, leaving 8 bases unmatched. The CDR3 loop spans 15 amino acids. Germline assignment: CDR1 SGHRS and CDR2 YFSETQ. The CDR3 coding sequence is TGCGCCAGCAGCACTGACACAGGGGGGACCTACGAGCAGTACTTC. Translating gives CASSTDTGGTYEQYF.

CDR3 loop: CASSPQTSPETQYF. CDR3 nucleotides: TGTGCCAGCAGCCCCCAGACTAGCCCAGAGACCCAGTACTTC. V gene TRBV9 combines with J gene TRBJ2-5; 7 bases fit TRBD2. Germline V lookup: CDR1 SGDLS, CDR2 YYNGEE. The length of the CDR3 is 14 residues. J gave up 4 bases and V 4 bases, and 7 bases lay outside the gene matches.

The V call is TRBV10-3, the J call TRBJ2-7, with D tentatively TRBD1 (6 bases). V lost 9 bases and J 2 bases, leaving 17 bases between the germline ends. CDR1 is ENHRY and CDR2 is SYGVKD in the germline V gene. This CDR3 has 14 residues. CDR3 residues: CAIQPSGQPYEQYF. For the CDR3, the DNA is TGTGCCATACAGCCATCCGGACAGCCCTACGAGCAGTACTTC.

The chain uses TRBV7-9 and TRBJ1-2; D remains ambiguous. The ends were cut back, 3 bases at V and 8 bases at J, with 16 bases in the middle. Per germline, CDR1 SEHNR and CDR2 FQNEAQ (reference sequence). This CDR3 comprises 14 residues. The CDR3 reads CASSFVPSLHGYTF. Written as DNA, the CDR3 is TGTGCCAGCAGCTTCGTTCCGTCCTTACACGGCTACACCTTC. Using reference TRBV7-9 and TRBJ1-2 for the parts outside the CDR3, the full variable domain is DTGVSQNPRHKITKRGQNVTFRCDPISEHNRLYWYRQTLGQGPEFLTYFQNEAQLEKSRLLSDRFSAERPKGSFSTLEIQRTEQGDSAMYLCASSFVPSLHGYTFGSGTRLTVV.

This clone was found once. V is TRBV5-5 and J is TRBJ1-2, with D maybe TRBD1 (5 bases). CDR1 is SGHKS, CDR2 YYEKEE, per germline (reference sequence). The CDR3 extends over 15 amino acids. Between the trimmed V and J ends, which lost 1 base and 5 bases, there was a span of 15 bases. The CDR3, as DNA: TGTGCCAGCAGCTTGAGAATCGGGGAGGGGTATGGCTACACCTTC. Its translation is CASSLRIGEGYGYTF. The full variable domain, in which reference TRBV5-5 and TRBJ1-2 provide the parts outside the CDR3, is DAGVTQSPTHLIKTRGQQVTLRCSPISGHKSVSWYQQVLGQGPQFIFQYYEKEERGRGNFPDRFSARQFPNYSSELNVNALLLGDSALYLCASSLRIGEGYGYTFGSGTRLTVV.

V is TRBV15 and J is TRBJ2-5, with unresolved D. Germline assignment: CDR1 LNHNV and CDR2 YYDKDF (reference sequence). V lost 0 bases and J lost 5, with 4 bases in between. This CDR3 has 12 residues. The CDR3 is CATSRDSETQYF. The CDR3 DNA follows: TGTGCCACCAGCAGAGATTCGGAGACCCAGTACTTC.

The V and J genes are TRBV5-1 and TRBJ2-1; 9 bases match TRBD1. This CDR3 contains 15 residues. Germline V lookup: CDR1 SGHRS, CDR2 YFSETQ. V lost 5 bases and J lost 4; bases outside the gene matches: 7. The CDR3 protein is CASSEGTGPYNEQFF. As DNA, the CDR3 is TGCGCCAGCAGTGAAGGGACAGGGCCTTACAATGAGCAGTTCTTC.